Shown below are 2 T cell receptor beta chains from a single sample sequenced in a study of tumor and adjacent non-tumor tissue in lung cancer. This sample's RNA came from whole unsorted tissue. A modified ARM-PCR protocol with three rounds of nested PCR amplified TCRbeta. TCRdb processed the multiplex PCR reads anew with MiXCR; each CDR3 protein has one entry. This table has about 82,000 distinct CDR3 sequences, over 70% appearing once. Sequencing used lung tumor tissue. The receptors derive from a woman aged 45-65 years with non-small cell lung cancer.

The chain recombines TRBV4-2 with TRBJ2-3; unclear D gene. The CDR3 contains 16 residues. With 0 bases removed from V and 6 bases from J, the gap between germline ends came to 16 bases. The germline V gene has CDR1 LGHNA and CDR2 YNFKEQ. Written as DNA, the CDR3 is TGTGCCAGCAGCCAAGATATGTCTGTTACCCAGGATACGCAGTATTTT. It translates to CASSQDMSVTQDTQYF.

The genes are TRBV7-9 and TRBJ2-1; D is possibly TRBD2 (6 bases). This CDR3 contains 18 residues. Germline V gene sequence: CDR1 SEHNR, CDR2 FQNEAQ (reference sequence). V lost 4 bases and J 6 bases, leaving 25 bases between the germline ends. The CDR3 here is CASSSPPRTNGGLNEQFF. The CDR3 DNA follows: TGTGCCAGCAGCTCGCCACCTAGGACTAACGGGGGACTCAATGAGCAGTTCTTC.